Described below is a single T cell receptor (beta chain) sequence and its context. As yet, its antigen is unknown. These data come from a study of type 1 and type 2 diabetes patients. On the study more broadly: CD4+ or CD8+ T cells were positively selected from PBMCs with microbeads. Study-wide findings and caveats: Age and gender were not matched between study groups, possibly biasing interpretation. Type 2 diabetes and control samples shared highly correlated V and J usage, averaging approximately 0.97.

PCR was run on genomic DNA. A primer set of 30 forward and 13 reverse primers amplified the CDR3. TCRdb re-called the multiplex PCR reads with MiXCR, one entry per CDR3 protein. The sample carries around 300,000 distinct CDR3 sequences, over 45% recorded once. The CDR3 extends over 13 amino acids. Germline CDR1 and CDR2: SGHRS and YFSETQ. V was shortened by 2 bases and J by 9 bases, with 9 bases between the two germline ends. Peripheral blood, roughly 9.1 milliliters per participant, was collected. The chain carries TRBV5-1 and TRBJ1-6; possibly TRBD1 for D (5 bases). This clonotype originated in a man in his late teens or twenties with type 2 diabetes. Input material: peripheral blood mononuclear cells (PBMCs). The CDR3 DNA follows: TGCGCCAGCAGCTTAACAGGAGGTTCACCCCTCCACTTT. Protein: CASSLTGGSPLHF.